Each of the 21 T cell receptor beta chains below was sequenced from the same sample in a study of neurological immune-mediated disorders. TCRdb independently ran MiXCR on the 5' RACE reads; one entry per CDR3 protein. The sample shows about 120,000 distinct CDR3 sequences, roughly 3.1% of them seen only once. The sequenced sample consisted of PBMCs. The source is a woman aged 25 to 39 with multiple sclerosis.

Ten or more counts support this clonotype. The chain uses TRBV20-1 and TRBJ1-1, with 7 bases matching TRBD1. Germline trimming cut 4 bases from V and 3 bases from J; bases unmatched to any gene: 8. Germline CDR1 DFQATT, CDR2 SNEGSKA (reference sequence). The CDR3 has 14 amino acids. CDR3 in amino acids: CSAKKHGTDTEAFF. The CDR3 DNA follows: TGCAGTGCTAAAAAACACGGGACAGACACTGAAGCTTTCTTT.

There are many counts of this clonotype. The genes are TRBV5-1 and TRBJ2-5; D might be TRBD2 (6 bases). CDR1 and CDR2 (germline): SGHRS, YFSETQ. The length of the CDR3 is 15 residues. V lost 4 bases and J 1 base, leaving 14 bases between the germline ends. The CDR3 coding sequence is TGCGCCAGCAGCGGGGGAGGCGGAACCCAAGAGACCCAGTACTTC. Translated: CASSGGGGTQETQYF.

This clonotype was seen ten or more times. The chain combines TRBV6-1 with TRBJ1-2, with unresolved D. Germline lookup yields CDR1 MNHNS and CDR2 SASEGT. The CDR3 loop spans 11 amino acids. Trimming removed 5 bases from V and 8 bases from J, with 9 bases in between. The CDR3 loop is CASSQQGGYTF. For the CDR3, the DNA is TGTGCCAGCAGTCAACAAGGAGGCTACACCTTC.

This clonotype showed up many times. The chain uses TRBV5-5 and TRBJ2-5; D possibly corresponds to TRBD1 (6 bases). CDR1 and CDR2 (germline): SGHKS, YYEKEE (reference sequence). CDR3 length equals 13 residues. The V and J ends lost 5 bases and 2 bases respectively, with 10 bases between them. The CDR3 DNA sequence: TGTGCCAGCAGAATGACAGGACAAGAGACCCAGTACTTC. Translating gives CASRMTGQETQYF.

This clonotype was detected many times. The chain is built from TRBV5-1 and TRBJ1-4; D gene uncertain. V lost 0 bases to trimming and J lost 0 bases, with 6 bases between them. This CDR3 spans 15 amino acids. Germline CDR1 is SGHRS and CDR2 is YFSETQ. CDR3 sequence reads: CASSLGLSTNEKLFF. In DNA, the CDR3 is TGCGCCAGCAGCTTGGGACTGTCAACTAATGAAAAACTGTTTTTT.

The sample holds many counts of this clonotype. The J gene is TRBJ2-7, the V gene TRBV27, with 9 nucleotides matching TRBD1. The CDR3 has 14 residues. The junction had 3 bases not matched to a gene; V was cut back by 2 bases and J by 4 bases. Germline CDR1 reads MNHEY; CDR2 reads SMNVEV (reference sequence). In DNA form, the CDR3 reads TGTGCCAGCAGTTTAGCCGGACAGGGGTACGAGCAGTACTTC. The encoded protein is CASSLAGQGYEQYF.

This clonotype was found many times. V gene TRBV5-6 combines with J gene TRBJ1-6; a possible D gene is TRBD1 (6 bases). V dropped 0 bases and J dropped 11 bases, with 12 bases sitting between them. This CDR3 comprises 14 residues. Germline V CDR1 and CDR2: SGHDT, YYEEEE. This chain's CDR3 is CASSLGQSGAPLHF. In DNA, the CDR3 is TGTGCCAGCAGCTTGGGGCAGTCAGGGGCACCCCTCCACTTT.

This clonotype has ten or more counts. This chain links TRBV6-1 with TRBJ1-4; weak D call: TRBD1 (5 bases). Germline V gene lookup returns CDR1 MNHNS and CDR2 SASEGT. CDR3 length: 14 amino acids. Trimming pared 8 bases from V and 7 bases from J, leaving 17 bases between. As DNA, the CDR3 is TGTGCCAGCGGCCAGGGAAGGAATAGTGAAAAACTGTTTTTT. It codes for CASGQGRNSEKLFF.

This clonotype was counted ten times or more. The chain uses TRBV20-1 and TRBJ2-2; 10 nucleotides align to TRBD2. Germline values: CDR1 DFQATT, CDR2 SNEGSKA (reference sequence). The CDR3 runs 13 residues. Germline trimming cut 5 bases from V and 10 bases from J; bases unmatched to any gene: 7. The CDR3 nucleotides are TGCAGTGCTGGCAGCGGGAGGGCCGAGGAGCTGTTTTTT. This gives the protein CSAGSGRAEELFF.

This clonotype was seen a few times. A much larger clone lies one base from this, so it may be a read error. In nucleotides, the CDR3 is TGTGCCAGCAGTCGGACAGGGCGACAGCACCAGCATTTT. Translation: CASSRTGRQHQHF. V usage is TRBV12-3 or TRBV12-4 and J usage is TRBJ1-5; 8 bases agree with TRBD1. The CDR3 is 13 residues long.

This clonotype was observed at least ten times. The chain is built from TRBV7-2 and TRBJ2-2; D possibly uses TRBD1 or TRBD2 (7 bases each). The CDR3 sequence is 15 residues long. The germline CDR1 and CDR2 sequences are SGHTA and FQGNSA. Trimming cost V 5 bases and J 4 bases, with 14 bases left between them. For the CDR3, the DNA is TGTGCCAGCAGCCCCAGGGGGGGAGGCACCGGGGAGCTGTTTTTT. This codes for CASSPRGGGTGELFF.

This clonotype appeared a few times. The rearrangement links TRBV4-1 to TRBJ1-2, with a possible D match to TRBD1 (5 bases). Germline V lookup: CDR1 MGHRA, CDR2 YSYEKL. This CDR3 contains 14 residues. Between the trimmed V and J ends, which lost 4 bases and 7 bases, there was a span of 16 bases. The CDR3 protein is CASSPMGGDRGYTF. CDR3 bases: TGCGCCAGCAGCCCGATGGGAGGGGACCGTGGCTACACCTTC.

This clonotype was picked up a small number of times. The chain has TRBV7-2 and TRBJ1-1; TRBD1 matches 7 bases. V gave up 5 bases and J gave up 4 bases; unmatched junction bases: 7. Germline V lookup: CDR1 SGHTA, CDR2 FQGNSA. The CDR3 consists of 14 residues. This chain's CDR3 is CASSAPGGGTEAFF. The CDR3 region has the DNA TGTGCCAGCAGCGCCCCAGGGGGTGGCACTGAAGCTTTCTTT.

This clonotype was seen at least ten times. The genes are TRBV12-3 or TRBV12-4 and TRBJ1-1; perhaps TRBD1 as D (5 bases). V lost 7 bases to trimming and J lost 10 bases, with 16 bases between them. The CDR3 has 12 residues. The CDR3 region is CASTIGAGGAFF. The CDR3 DNA is TGTGCCAGCACGATAGGAGCCGGGGGAGCTTTCTTT.

This clonotype occurred many times. This rearrangement joins TRBV12-5 to TRBJ2-1; D call uncertain. Trimming pared 2 bases from V and 10 bases from J, leaving 3 bases between. CDR1 and CDR2 (germline): LGHNT, FRNRAP. The length of the CDR3 is 10 residues. Written as DNA, the CDR3 is TGTGCTAGTGGTTTGCCAGAGCAGTTCTTC. Translation gives CASGLPEQFF.

At least ten counts were recorded for this clonotype. The chain employs TRBV5-1 and TRBJ2-1; D remains unclear. The CDR3 loop spans 12 amino acids. The V gene's germline CDR1 is SGHRS and CDR2 YFSETQ. Trimming took off 4 bases at V and 7 bases at J, with 9 bases between the two ends. The CDR3 DNA reads TGCGCCAGCAGCACGGCCTGGAATGAGCAGTTCTTC. Protein product: CASSTAWNEQFF.

Many counts were recorded for this clonotype. The chain links TRBV27 to TRBJ2-3; 9 positions agree with TRBD2. This CDR3 has 14 amino acids. V gave up 8 bases and J gave up 4 bases; unmatched junction bases: 7. Germline V gene data show CDR1 as MNHEY and CDR2 as SMNVEV (reference sequence). CDR3: CASSQGLAPDTQYF. The CDR3 bases are TGTGCCAGCTCGCAGGGACTAGCCCCAGATACGCAGTATTTT.

This clonotype was seen more than once but under ten times. V gene TRBV7-2 combines with J gene TRBJ2-7; D ambiguous. Trimming pared 4 bases from V and 3 bases from J, leaving 7 bases between. Germline CDR1 and CDR2: SGHTA and FQGNSA. There are 12 residues in the CDR3. CDR3 coding DNA: TGTGCCAGCAGCTCGACCTACTACGAGCAGTACTTC. Encoded protein: CASSSTYYEQYF.

This clonotype has at least ten counts. V usage is TRBV20-1 and J usage is TRBJ2-3, with D possibly called TRBD1 or TRBD2 (6 bases each). The germline V gene encodes CDR1 DFQATT and CDR2 SNEGSKA (reference sequence). Trimming shortened V by 1 base and J by 2 bases, and 16 bases separated the two germline ends. The CDR3 covers 16 residues. DNA of the CDR3: TGCAGTGCTAGAGGAGGGGGGCTGGGAAACACAGATACGCAGTATTTT. Translated, it gives CSARGGGLGNTDTQYF.

This clonotype was observed many times. The rearrangement uses TRBV6-5 and TRBJ2-7, with D tentatively TRBD2 (6 bases). The CDR3 is 14 residues long. V lost 5 bases and J lost 3, with 14 bases in between. Looked up from germline, CDR1 is MNHEY and CDR2 is SVGAGI. The CDR3 DNA reads as TGTGCCAGCAGTGGAGGGTTCCTGGGCTACGAGCAGTACTTC. It is translated as CASSGGFLGYEQYF.

This clonotype was seen many times. This chain links TRBV27 with TRBJ2-1; D tentatively fits TRBD1 or TRBD2 (5 bases each). Trimming took 3 bases from V and 3 from J, leaving 18 bases between them. From germline, CDR1 is MNHEY and CDR2 SMNVEV (reference sequence). The CDR3 is 17 residues long. CDR3 sequence (DNA): TGTGCCAGCAGTTTGGAATCTCAGGGACCCCGCTACAATGAGCAGTTCTTC. Translation: CASSLESQGPRYNEQFF.